Listed below are T cell receptor beta chains from one sample, sequenced in a study of blood T cell repertoires in COVID-19. Sequenced by immunoSEQ multiplex PCR; TCRdb stores in-frame clones only, minus some. The data show fewer than 250,000 clones, with under 90% seen just once and 4.8% held by the top ten. Sequencing was performed on PBMCs or T cells enriched from blood (not recorded which). These receptors were obtained from a woman aged 45-60 years who had been exposed to COVID-19. Both conserved end residues are part of each CDR3.

>14|TRBJ1-6|TRBV3-1/TRBV3-2
CASSEDRGYSPLHF
>16|TRBJ1-6|TRBV19
CASAPAQGQYNSPLHF
>14|TRBJ1-6|TRBV18
CASSSDSYNSPLHF
>14|TRBJ2-7|TRBV20-1
CSASEGGSPYEQYF
>15|TRBJ1-6|TRBV30
CAWSIRIRDNSPLHF
>14|TRBJ1-2|TRBV3-1/TRBV3-2
CASSPYMRVVGYTF
>16|TRBJ1-5|TRBV19
CASKETGGRSNQPQHF
>13|TRBJ2-3|TRBV5-1
CASSLAGGDTQYF
>11|TRBJ1-2|TRBV20-1
CRAGGDIGYTF
>18|TRBJ1-1|TRBV4-1
CASSQDPTAGGMNTEAFF
>13|TRBJ2-7|TRBV5-8
CASSFRETYEQYF
>16|TRBJ2-5|TRBV15
CATSRNPGQGPETQYF
>15|TRBJ1-1|TRBV6-1
CASSEPGYSVAEAFF
>14|TRBJ1-6|TRBV15
CATSREGPTWPLHF
>15|TRBJ1-2|TRBV27
CASRPRGTQSYGYTF
>14|TRBJ1-1|TRBV7-3
CASSFDRGPSEAFF
>14|TRBJ1-2|TRBV7-2
CASSLEGSYYGYTF
>12|TRBJ1-3|TRBV12-3/TRBV12-4
CASSLGRDTIYF
>14|TRBJ1-2|TRBV5-1
CASSPRGQGDGYTF
>12|TRBJ2-3|TRBV2
CASSFRGDTQYF
>15|TRBJ1-2|TRBV21-1
CASSPLRGQDYGYTF
>17|TRBJ2-5|TRBV5-4
CASSSDPTSGSQETQYF
>13|TRBJ1-2|TRBV30
CAWSPTGNYGYTF
>14|TRBJ1-2|TRBV5-1
CASSGQGNGYGYTF
>14|TRBJ2-1|TRBV5-1
CASSGQGIYNEQFF
>14|TRBJ2-7|TRBV5-1
CASSFRQGVGEQYF
>16|TRBJ2-1|TRBV14
CASSQDLWGGIDEQFF
>13|TRBJ2-7|TRBV14
CASSRRDTYEQYF
>13|TRBJ2-7|TRBV6-6
CASVDTSSYEQYF
>16|TRBJ2-3|TRBV29-1
CSVVGAQGPSTDTQYF
>13|TRBJ2-1|TRBV7-8
CASSLITYNRRFF
>13|TRBJ2-1|TRBV3-1/TRBV3-2
CASSQDRAGALLF
>15|TRBJ2-2|TRBV6-5
CASSPRGPNTGELFF
>14|TRBJ1-2|TRBV7-3
CASSLGAENYGYTF
>17|TRBJ2-7|TRBV4-1
CASSQESSLGLSYEQYF
>18|TRBJ2-3|TRBV4-3
CASSPLSFELSSTDTQYF
>14|TRBJ1-1|TRBV29-1
CSVHSKGWNTEAFF